These T cell receptor beta chains were read from a single sample in a study of blood T cells in healthy people across ages. Each CDR3 protein is one row after TCRdb ran MiXCR on the 5' RACE reads. The table lists more than 900,000 distinct CDR3 sequences, under 35% of them singletons. These records were also assigned to another study, of T cells of mothers and their children.

Sequencing used blood. Receptors originate from a woman aged 40 to 50 in good health. Each CDR3 is given with its conserved first and last residue. The D gene is left open where the match is weak. The size entry is marked missing in some rows and otherwise reads once, few, many or a size class.

size,D,J,V,DNA,CDR3
once,NA,TRBJ1-4,TRBV7-9,TGTGCCAGCAGGAGCCAGGGAAGTGCTAATGAAAAACTGTTTTTT,CASRSQGSANEKLFF
NA,NA,TRBJ2-3,TRBV27,TGTGCCATCAGTTTATTCTGGGACAGCACAGATACGCAGTATTTT,CAISLFWDSTDTQYF
many,TRBD2,TRBJ2-1,TRBV7-6,TGTGCCAGCAGCTTAGCGCGGGGGGATGAGCAGTTCTTC,CASSLARGDEQFF
once,NA,TRBJ2-1,TRBV6-2/TRBV6-3,TGTGCCAGCAGGGAGGGGGCGCGGTACAATGAGCAGTTCTTC,CASREGARYNEQFF
few,NA,TRBJ2-7,TRBV20-1,TGCAGTGCTAGGTCGCCGGACACTGGAACCTACGGGCAGTACTTC,CSARSPDTGTYGQYF
NA,NA,TRBJ2-2,TRBV6-6,TGTGCCAGCAGTGCTCCGGGACAGAACACCGGGGAGCTGTTTTTT,CASSAPGQNTGELFF
NA,NA,TRBJ2-1,TRBV15,TGTGCCACCAGCAGAGATTACAGGGCTGGGAATGAGCAGTTCTTC,CATSRDYRAGNEQFF
NA,TRBD2,TRBJ2-4,TRBV20-1,TGCAGTGCTAGAGATGTGGGGGGGAACATTCAGTACTTC,CSARDVGGNIQYF
few,TRBD1,TRBJ2-2,TRBV4-3,TGCGCCAGCAGCTTTGACAGGGTCTACACCGGGGAGCTGTTTTTT,CASSFDRVYTGELFF
many,TRBD2,TRBJ2-1,TRBV4-1,TGCGCCAGCAGCCAACAACTAGCGGGGGGTGGTATTAGCAATGAGCAGTTCTTC,CASSQQLAGGGISNEQFF
NA,NA,TRBJ2-2,TRBV28,TGTGCCAGCAGGATAAGTAACACCGGGGAGCTGTTTTTT,CASRISNTGELFF
NA,TRBD1,TRBJ1-2,TRBV28,TGTGCCAGCAGTACGGGACAGGGGGTTCTTGGCTACACCTTC,CASSTGQGVLGYTF
NA,TRBD1,TRBJ1-6,TRBV7-9,TGTGCCAGCAGCATGGACAGGGGCCTCTATAATTCACCCCTCCACTTT,CASSMDRGLYNSPLHF
NA,TRBD2,TRBJ2-7,TRBV9,TGTGCCAGCAGCGTATACAGCGGGGGGGTCTACGAGCAGTACTTC,CASSVYSGGVYEQYF
many,NA,TRBJ1-2,TRBV6-5,TGTGCCAGCGCCTCCGAAGTCCCCTATGGCTACACCTTC,CASASEVPYGYTF
once,TRBD1,TRBJ1-1,TRBV15,TGTGCCACCAGCAGACTGAGACAGGGATACGTTCGAGCTTTCTTT,CATSRLRQGYVRAFF
NA,NA,TRBJ1-1,TRBV7-9,TGTGCCAGCCAAGACACCATGAGCACTGAAGCTTTCTTT,CASQDTMSTEAFF
many,NA,TRBJ1-6,TRBV7-2,TGTGCCAGCAGCCCCTATAATTCACCCCTCCACTTT,CASSPYNSPLHF
many,NA,TRBJ2-7,TRBV6-2/TRBV6-3,TGTGCCAGCAGTTGGGGGCTCGCGGAGGGCTCCTACGAGCAGTACTTC,CASSWGLAEGSYEQYF
NA,TRBD1,TRBJ1-4,TRBV20-1,TGCAGTGGATGGACAGGTGGCGAAAAACTGTTTTTT,CSGWTGGEKLFF
NA,NA,TRBJ1-5,TRBV10-3,TGTGCCATCAGTGAAAGTGGAGGCGCCCAGCCCCAGCATTTT,CAISESGGAQPQHF
NA,NA,TRBJ2-1,TRBV7-7,TGTGCTAGCAGCTTAAAGCCCTCTCCCTACAATGAGCAGTTCTTC,CASSLKPSPYNEQFF
many,NA,TRBJ1-1,TRBV4-3,TGCGCCAGCAGCCAAGATGAGGGAAACACTGAAGCTTTCTTT,CASSQDEGNTEAFF
NA,TRBD1,TRBJ1-1,TRBV3-1,TGTGCCAGCAGGAGAGGGACAGGGGGCACTGAAGCTTTCTTT,CASRRGTGGTEAFF
NA,NA,TRBJ2-5,TRBV2,TGTGCCAGCCTCCCGGAAGGGAGAGAGACCCAGTACTTC,CASLPEGRETQYF
few,TRBD1,TRBJ2-7,TRBV7-9,TGTGCCAGCAGCTTTGGTCAGGGGGCCCACGAGCAGTACTTC,CASSFGQGAHEQYF
few,NA,TRBJ2-1,TRBV7-6,TGTGCCAGCAGCGCGGCCGGGGCTTACAATGAGCAGTTCTTC,CASSAAGAYNEQFF
NA,TRBD1,TRBJ1-2,TRBV20-1,TGCAGTGCTAAAGACAGGGGGCAAGGCTACACCTTC,CSAKDRGQGYTF
NA,NA,TRBJ2-7,TRBV7-2,TGTGCCAGCAGGTACAATAGCGGTGGGGAGCAGTACTTC,CASRYNSGGEQYF
NA,TRBD2,TRBJ2-1,TRBV10-3,TGTGCCACCCAAGCGGGGTCCCTCAATGAGCAGTTCTTC,CATQAGSLNEQFF
NA,TRBD2,TRBJ2-1,TRBV5-1,TGCGCCAGCAGCTTGTTTCCGGGACTAGCGGGGGAGGGGTCCTACAATGAGCAGTTCTTC,CASSLFPGLAGEGSYNEQFF
NA,TRBD1,TRBJ1-5,TRBV28,TGTGCCAGCACGGGGGCAGGGGGGAAGCATTTT,CASTGAGGKHF
NA,NA,TRBJ2-7,TRBV7-9,TGTGCCAGCAGCCGGACTAACGGCTCCTACGAGCAGTACTTC,CASSRTNGSYEQYF
few,TRBD1,TRBJ1-2,TRBV27,TGTGCCAGCAGCGCCGGACAGGAGCGTGGCTACACCTTC,CASSAGQERGYTF
few,NA,TRBJ1-2,TRBV20-1,TGCAGTGCCCGATGGACTTATGATGGCTACACCTTC,CSARWTYDGYTF
NA,TRBD1,TRBJ1-1,TRBV29-1,TGCAGCGTTGGGGGACAGGGGAACACTGAAGCTTTCTTT,CSVGGQGNTEAFF
few,TRBD1,TRBJ1-2,TRBV5-1,TGCGCCAGCAGCTTGATACCAGGAACGGGGTGGGACAGGCGTTTCTATGGCTACACCTTC,CASSLIPGTGWDRRFYGYTF
many,TRBD1,TRBJ2-1,TRBV20-1,TGCAGTGCTAGCCGGGACAGGTGGTCCTACAATGAGCAGTTCTTC,CSASRDRWSYNEQFF
NA,NA,TRBJ2-1,TRBV4-3,TGCGCCAGCAGCCAAGGAAGGACTAACAATGAGCAGTTCTTC,CASSQGRTNNEQFF
many,NA,TRBJ2-3,TRBV5-1,TGCGCCAGCCTCCCAGGTCCTACCACAGATACGCAGTATTTT,CASLPGPTTDTQYF
NA,TRBD1,TRBJ2-7,TRBV12-3/TRBV12-4,TGTGCCAGCAGGGACGGGACAGGGATGTTCTACGAGCAGTACTTC,CASRDGTGMFYEQYF
many,NA,TRBJ2-1,TRBV5-5,TGTGCCAGCAGCCGGACGGATTCAAACTACAATGAGCAGTTCTTC,CASSRTDSNYNEQFF
few,NA,TRBJ2-5,TRBV28,TGTGCCAGCAGTTCTTTAGCCGAGACCCAGTACTTC,CASSSLAETQYF
NA,NA,TRBJ1-2,TRBV5-5,TGTGCCAGCAGCTTGGTTGCAGGGGATACCTATGGCTACACCTTC,CASSLVAGDTYGYTF
many,NA,TRBJ2-7,TRBV4-1,TGCGCCAGCAGCCAAGTAGGCTACCGGGGGCAGTACTTC,CASSQVGYRGQYF
many,NA,TRBJ2-1,TRBV5-1,TGCGCCAGCAGCTTGGGGACGGCTGGGGATGAGCAGTTCTTC,CASSLGTAGDEQFF
once,NA,TRBJ1-4,TRBV13,TGTGCCAGCAGCTTAGGGTTTAGGACCGGGGAAAAACTGTTTTTT,CASSLGFRTGEKLFF
NA,TRBD1,TRBJ2-3,TRBV5-1,TGCGCCAGCAGACTGGTCGGGACAGTTAACACAGATACGCAGTATTTT,CASRLVGTVNTDTQYF
few,NA,TRBJ1-2,TRBV20-1,TGCAGTGCTAGAGATCAATACAGAATTTCCAACTATGGCTACACCTTC,CSARDQYRISNYGYTF
NA,TRBD2,TRBJ2-1,TRBV5-1,TGCGCCAGCAGCTTGGTTAGCGGGGGGGCCTACAATGAGCAGTTCTTC,CASSLVSGGAYNEQFF